The clone carrying this T cell receptor beta chain appeared a single time. What it recognizes is unknown. PCRs were each spiked with synthetic TCR analog templates. This table comes from immunoSEQ multiplex PCR, and its TCRdb copy is limited to in-frame clones, with some not included. This sample has 50,000 or so clones, with around 85% found just once. The sample originates from a study of PD-L1 blockade in urothelial cancer. The wider study: Analysis of the blood was performed 3 weeks (second dose) and 6 weeks after treatment start. Study results and caveats: Better survival was forecast by a pretreatment blood TCR clonality below the median.

Stated time point: peripheral blood 6 weeks after treatment start. Germline loops: CDR1 SGHRS, CDR2 YFSETQ. CDR3 length: 18 residues. V trimming: 3 bases; J trimming: 7 bases; junction bases outside the gene matches: 14. This chain connects TRBV5-1 to TRBJ1-4; 11 bases agree with TRBD1. The starting material was PBMCs, obtained around atezolizumab (anti-PD-L1) treatment. The sequence was obtained from a man aged 55 to 69 with urothelial cancer. The CDR3 region has the DNA TGCGCCAGCAGCTGGACAGGGGGCGCGTCCGCAAATGGTGAAAAACTGTTTTTT. Protein product: CASSWTGGASANGEKLFF.